Shown below are 20 T cell receptor beta chains from a single sample sequenced in a study of blood T cell repertoires in COVID-19. Measured with immunoSEQ multiplex PCR; TCRdb has only the in-frame clones, and not every one. The sample has some 95,000 clones, around 75% seen once. The sequencing input was peripheral blood. Receptor source: a man aged 70-80 years with acute or convalescent COVID-19.

The chain carries TRBV18 and TRBJ2-2; D might be TRBD2 (5 bases). V lost 3 bases, J lost 7 bases, and 18 bases lay in between. Germline assignment: CDR1 KGHSH and CDR2 LQKENI. The CDR3 totals 16 residues. The CDR3 nucleotides are TGTGCCAGCTCACCTTCTGCACAGTCACGGGGCGGGGAGCTGTTTTTT. Amino acid sequence: CASSPSAQSRGGELFF.

The chain has TRBV27 and TRBJ2-2; D remains unclear. This CDR3 contains 15 residues. The germline V gene has CDR1 MNHEY and CDR2 SMNVEV (reference sequence). V was clipped by 2 bases and J by 1 base, with 8 bases between them. CDR3 residues: CASSLTVGNTGELFF. As DNA, the CDR3 is TGTGCCAGCAGTTTAACAGTAGGGAACACCGGGGAGCTGTTTTTT.

The chain links TRBV24-1 to TRBJ1-1, with a possible D match to TRBD1 (6 bases). CDR1 is KGHDR and CDR2 is SFDVKD in the germline V gene. V lost 7 bases to trimming and J lost 4 bases, with 15 bases between them. This CDR3 comprises 14 residues. CDR3 in DNA: TGTGCCACCAGGGGGGACAAGGAATTCACTGAAGCTTTCTTT. Encoded protein: CATRGDKEFTEAFF.

This clone was counted between two and nine times. The chain links TRBV28 to TRBJ2-7; weak D call: TRBD1 (6 bases). The V gene's germline CDR1 is MDHEN and CDR2 SYDVKM. Trimming left V 1 base short and J 0 bases short, with 10 bases between. This CDR3 has 15 residues. CDR3 sequence reads: CASSLLTGSSYEQYF. CDR3 coding DNA: TGTGCCAGCAGTTTATTAACAGGGAGCTCCTACGAGCAGTACTTC.

Only one count was recorded for this clone. The CDR3 loop reads CASSLELLFGGRVRNIQYF. In DNA, the CDR3 is TGTGCCAGCAGCTTAGAATTGTTATTTGGCGGGAGGGTTAGAAACATTCAGTACTTC. This rearrangement joins TRBV7-2 to TRBJ2-4; TRBD2 agrees at 9 bases. The CDR3 has 19 amino acids. The germline CDR1 and CDR2 sequences are SGHTA and FQGNSA. V lost 1 base and J lost 6; bases outside the gene matches: 16. The whole variable domain, filled in from reference TRBV7-2 and TRBJ2-4, reads GAGVSQSPSNKVTEKGKDVELRCDPISGHTALYWYRQSLGQGLEFLIYFQGNSAPDKSGLPSDRFSAERTGGSVSTLTIQRTQQEDSAVYLCASSLELLFGGRVRNIQYFGAGTRLSVL.

V is TRBV27 and J is TRBJ1-3, with D possibly being TRBD1 (5 bases). The CDR3 runs to 17 residues. The V and J ends lost 2 bases and 0 bases respectively, with 14 bases between them. Germline CDR1 MNHEY, CDR2 SMNVEV (reference sequence). CDR3 nucleotide sequence: TGTGCCAGCAGTTTAGGGGGAGGGATCACCTCTGGAAACACCATATATTTT. Translation gives CASSLGGGITSGNTIYF.

The rearrangement links TRBV19 to TRBJ2-5; 11 positions match TRBD1. Trimming cost V 6 bases and J 4 bases; bases outside gene matches: 4. Looked up from germline, CDR1 is LNHDA and CDR2 is SQIVND (reference sequence). The CDR3 has 14 residues. CDR3 region: CASRGTGGSETQYF. The CDR3 DNA reads TGTGCCAGTAGAGGGACAGGGGGGTCAGAGACCCAGTACTTC. The variable domain in full, with the rest retrieved from reference TRBV19 and TRBJ2-5, is DGGITQSPKYLFRKEGQNVTLSCEQNLNHDAMYWYRQDPGQGLRLIYYSQIVNDFQKGDIAEGYSVSREKKESFPLTVTSAQKNPTAFYLCASRGTGGSETQYFGPGTRLLVL.

This clone was observed a few times. This sequence joins TRBV28 and TRBJ1-6, with D possibly being TRBD1 (6 bases). V was cut by 1 base and J by 0 bases, with 10 bases left in between. Germline assignment: CDR1 MDHEN and CDR2 SYDVKM. This CDR3 has 17 residues. The DNA for the CDR3 is TGTGCCAGCAGTTTATTGCGGGGGCTCTCCTATAATTCACCCCTCCACTTT. As protein: CASSLLRGLSYNSPLHF.

The rearrangement links TRBV11-3 to TRBJ1-1; D is ambiguous. Trimming cost V 4 bases and J 4 bases, with 13 bases left between them. The CDR3 length is 14 residues. Germline lookup yields CDR1 SGHNT and CDR2 YENEEA. The CDR3, as DNA: TGTGCCAGCAGCTCGCGGGGTTCGAGCACTGAAGCTTTCTTT. This encodes CASSSRGSSTEAFF.

Remarks on this clone: The junction shows a germline mismatch at one end, possibly a read error. The chain uses TRBV2 and TRBJ2-4, with 8 nucleotides matching TRBD2. The CDR3 totals 17 residues. Germline loops: CDR1 SNHLY, CDR2 FYNNEI. The CDR3 DNA follows: TGTACCAGCACCGCGACCGGAGCGGGAGCCACGAAAAACATTCAGTACTTC. It codes for CTSTATGAGATKNIQYF. Filled out from reference TRBV2 and TRBJ2-4, the complete variable domain reads EPEVTQTPSHQVTQMGQEVILRCVPISNHLYFYWYRQILGQKVEFLVSFYNNEISEKSEIFDDQFSVERPDGSNFTLKIRSTKLEDSAMYFCTSTATGAGATKNIQYFGAGTRLSVL.

This clone was picked up a small number of times. The genes are TRBV11-2 and TRBJ2-1, with TRBD2 as a possible D gene (6 bases). The germline CDR1 and CDR2 sequences are SGHAT and FQNNGV. This CDR3 has 13 amino acids. Trimming shortened V by 3 bases and J by 15 bases, and 18 bases separated the two germline ends. The CDR3 sequence is CASSFSLEEGRFF. For the CDR3, the DNA is TGTGCCAGCAGCTTTAGTCTAGAGGAGGGCCGGTTCTTC.

J is TRBJ1-1 and V is TRBV6-1, with TRBD1 matching 8 bases. V shed 3 bases, J shed 6 bases, and the junction held 9 bases outside the gene matches. Germline lookup yields CDR1 MNHNS and CDR2 SASEGT. The CDR3 spans 15 residues. The DNA of the CDR3 is TGTGCCAGCAGTGAGGGCAGGGGGCGGTGGGCTGAAGCTTTCTTT. It yields the protein CASSEGRGRWAEAFF.

The chain employs TRBV6-2 or TRBV6-3 and TRBJ1-5, with TRBD1 as a possible D gene (5 bases). Trimming took 2 bases from V and 7 from J, leaving 15 bases between them. CDR1 and CDR2 from the germline V gene are MNHEY and SVGEGT. The CDR3 sequence is 15 residues long. CDR3 region: CASSYGTVFKQPQHF. DNA for the CDR3: TGTGCCAGCAGTTACGGGACTGTGTTTAAACAGCCCCAGCATTTT.

This clone was detected only a few times. This chain connects TRBV7-9 to TRBJ1-1; possible D gene TRBD1, 6 bases. The CDR3 extends over 15 amino acids. CDR1 and CDR2 (germline): SEHNR, FQNEAQ (reference sequence). V dropped 5 bases and J dropped 6 bases, with 19 bases sitting between them. The CDR3 DNA follows: TGTGCCAGCAGCCGTAACAGGGTTAGGGACCCTGAAGCTTTCTTT. It yields the protein CASSRNRVRDPEAFF. Full variable domain (rest looked up from reference TRBV7-9 and TRBJ1-1): DTGVSQNPRHKITKRGQNVTFRCDPISEHNRLYWYRQTLGQGPEFLTYFQNEAQLEKSRLLSDRFSAERPKGSFSTLEIQRTEQGDSAMYLCASSRNRVRDPEAFFGQGTRLTVV.

The V call is TRBV4-3, the J call TRBJ1-2; TRBD1 matches 7 bases. The CDR3 extends over 15 amino acids. V dropped 3 bases and J dropped 4; count of bases not matched to a gene: 8. CDR1 and CDR2 (germline): LGHNA, YSLEER. In DNA, the CDR3 is TGCGCCAGCAGCCACGGACAGGCGGTAGGCTATGGCTACACCTTC. The encoded protein is CASSHGQAVGYGYTF.

In DNA, the CDR3 is TGTGCCAGCCTAGGAAGGGGAAGCTCACCCCTCCACTTT. It yields the protein CASLGRGSSPLHF. This rearrangement joins TRBV25-1 to TRBJ1-6, with D perhaps matching TRBD1 (5 bases). The germline gives CDR1 MGHDK, CDR2 SYGVNS. CDR3 length: 13 amino acids. V lost 8 bases and J 10 bases, leaving 15 bases between the germline ends.

This rearrangement joins TRBV5-4 to TRBJ2-1, with D perhaps TRBD1 (6 bases). CDR1 and CDR2 (germline): SGHNT, YYREEE (reference sequence). V was clipped by 3 bases and J by 5 bases, with 9 bases between them. The CDR3 spans 13 residues. CDR3 DNA: TGTGCCAGCAGCTCGGACAGCCACAATGAGCAGTTCTTC. Translating gives CASSSDSHNEQFF.

V and J are TRBV7-2 and TRBJ2-5, with a tentative D call TRBD2 (6 bases). V was trimmed by 4 bases and J by 2 bases, leaving 11 bases between them. From germline, CDR1 is SGHTA and CDR2 FQGNSA. The CDR3 runs 14 residues. The CDR3 loop reads CASSSTRVQETQYF. The CDR3 nucleotides are TGTGCCAGCAGCTCGACTAGGGTACAAGAGACCCAGTACTTC.

The chain joins TRBV6-5 to TRBJ1-2, with D tentatively TRBD1 (6 bases). The CDR3 has 14 amino acids. Deletions cut 10 bases from V and 2 bases from J, with 17 bases between. In germline, CDR1 is MNHEY, CDR2 SVGAGI. CDR3 protein: CAIGGGHENYGYTF. The DNA of the CDR3 is TGTGCCATCGGGGGGGGGCACGAGAACTATGGCTACACCTTC.

This sequence joins TRBV7-9 and TRBJ2-7, with TRBD1 matching 11 bases. Germline trimming cut 5 bases from V and 5 bases from J; bases unmatched to any gene: 11. CDR1 and CDR2 from the germline V gene are SEHNR and FQNEAQ (reference sequence). The CDR3 contains 16 residues. The CDR3 DNA is TGTGCCAGCAGCGGGAACCGGGACAGGGGGAATCACGAGCAGTACTTC. Protein product: CASSGNRDRGNHEQYF.